The clone carrying this TCR beta chain has a count of ten or more. Antigen specificity is unknown. The data are from a study of response to subunit inactivated influenza vaccine. Whole-study findings and limits: With each seasonal influenza vaccination, the authors suggested, few new T cells are recruited.

Via MiXCR, TCRdb re-called the RT-PCR reads, giving one row per CDR3 protein. This sample has some 600,000 distinct CDR3 sequences; 12% to 15% occur once, and the top ten carry 7.5% to 8%. Germline CDR1 reads SGHRS; CDR2 reads YFSETQ. The CDR3 is 16 amino acids. V was pared by 0 bases and J by 7 bases, with 8 bases of the junction left unmatched. This rearrangement joins TRBV5-1 to TRBJ1-4; 8 nucleotides line up with TRBD1. The specimen comprised PBMCs from blood, sampled 14 to 15 days before vaccination. The sequence was obtained from a man in his fifties who received an inactivated influenza vaccine. The CDR3 DNA is TGCGCCAGCAGCTTGGGACAGGGGATGCGTGGTGAAAAACTGTTTTTT. Its translation is CASSLGQGMRGEKLFF.